Presented here are 6 T cell receptor beta chains from one specimen sequenced in a study of glioma-infiltrating T cells after dendritic cell vaccination. TCRdb's table, derived via immunoSEQ multiplex PCR, lists solely in-frame clones and lacks some. The table shows about 96,000 clones, with around 80% occurring only once. Source: blood, taken before dendritic cell vaccination. These receptors came from a human donor with glioblastoma.

This chain connects TRBV5-1 to TRBJ2-3; maybe TRBD2 (6 bases). The CDR3 extends over 13 amino acids. CDR1 is SGHRS, CDR2 YFSETQ, per germline. V lost 4 bases and J lost 5, with 11 bases in between. The CDR3 coding sequence is TGCGCCAGCAGCGGGGGGTGGGGAGATACGCAGTATTTT. Protein product: CASSGGWGDTQYF.

The chain employs TRBV19 and TRBJ1-1, with TRBD1 matching over 9 bases. Germline CDR1 LNHDA, CDR2 SQIVND (reference sequence). The CDR3 is 15 amino acids. Germline trimming cut 6 bases from V and 4 bases from J; bases unmatched to any gene: 9. The chain's CDR3 is CASSQQGQGFTEAFF. CDR3 nucleotide sequence: TGTGCCAGTAGCCAACAGGGACAGGGTTTCACTGAAGCTTTCTTT.

The rearrangement uses TRBV6-1 and TRBJ1-2; a possible D gene is TRBD1 (6 bases). Looked up from germline, CDR1 is MNHNS and CDR2 is SASEGT. This CDR3 has 13 amino acids. The V gene lost 7 bases and the J gene lost 2 bases, with 11 bases spanning the gap. This chain's CDR3 is CASTQGLNYGYTF. The CDR3 DNA is TGTGCCAGCACTCAGGGGCTGAACTATGGCTACACCTTC.

The V call is TRBV28, the J call TRBJ2-1; tentatively, D is TRBD2 (5 bases). V lost 6 bases, J lost 3 bases, and 6 bases lay in between. Germline V gene data show CDR1 as MDHEN and CDR2 as SYDVKM. The CDR3 runs 12 residues. This CDR3 reads CASSGLYNEQFF. The CDR3 DNA sequence: TGTGCCAGCAGCGGACTCTACAATGAGCAGTTCTTC.

This clone was observed a handful of times. The rearrangement joins TRBV5-5 to TRBJ2-7, with 7 bases matching TRBD1. Per germline, CDR1 SGHKS and CDR2 YYEKEE (reference sequence). The CDR3 is 18 amino acids. V lost 3 bases, J lost 1 base, and 16 bases stayed unmatched. DNA of the CDR3: TGTGCCAGCAGCTCTAAGTACCGGGACAGAGTCTTATCCTACGAGCAGTACTTC. It is translated as CASSSKYRDRVLSYEQYF.

This chain joins TRBV2 and TRBJ2-6; 7 bases are shared with TRBD2. This CDR3 comprises 15 residues. The V and J ends lost 7 bases and 3 bases, in that order; junction bases with no gene match: 6. Germline assignment: CDR1 SNHLY and CDR2 FYNNEI. For the CDR3, the DNA is TGTGCCAGCACGGGAGGAGGGAATGGGGCCAACGTCCTGACTTTC. Protein: CASTGGGNGANVLTF.